This T cell receptor beta chain was obtained from a study of blood T cell repertoires in COVID-19. Looking at the study overall: Specimens from acute and convalescent COVID-19 originated in the United States, Italy and Spain. From T cells, B-cell-depleted T cells, or PBMCs came the material, which was cDNA or gDNA.

Original methodology: Researchers report that nucleated cell counts were estimated from reference gene primer amplification. Assay: immunoSEQ multiplex PCR; the TCRdb copy retains only in-frame clones and omits some. Clonal size and the V and J genes are those of that table, whereas D and trimming came from the DNA. The table shows approximately 54,000 clones, with around nine tenths occurring only once. The sample taken for sequencing was peripheral blood. The source is a woman in her thirties or forties with active COVID-19.

The DNA of the CDR3 is TGCGCCAGCAGCGACGGGACAGGACGCCAAGAGACCCAGTACTTC. The encoded protein is CASSDGTGRQETQYF. The chain combines TRBV5-1 with TRBJ2-5; TRBD1 matches 8 bases. CDR1 is SGHRS and CDR2 is YFSETQ in the germline V gene. This CDR3 spans 15 amino acids. V shed 4 bases and J 1 base; nucleotides not matched to a gene: 6.